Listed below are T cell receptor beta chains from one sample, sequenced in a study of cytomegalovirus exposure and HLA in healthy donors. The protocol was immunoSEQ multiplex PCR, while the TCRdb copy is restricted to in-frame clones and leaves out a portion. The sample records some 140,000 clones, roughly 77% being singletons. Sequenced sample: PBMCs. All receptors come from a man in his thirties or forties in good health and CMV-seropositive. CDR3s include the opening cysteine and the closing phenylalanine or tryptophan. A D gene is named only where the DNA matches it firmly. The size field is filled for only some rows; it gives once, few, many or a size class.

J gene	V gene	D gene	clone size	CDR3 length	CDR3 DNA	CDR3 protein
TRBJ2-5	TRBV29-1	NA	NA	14	TGCAGCGTTCTTCTGACAGGCTCGACGGAGACCCAGTACTTC	CSVLLTGSTETQYF
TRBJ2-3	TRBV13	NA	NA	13	TGTGCCAGCAGCTCCCGGGAAACAGATACGCAGTATTTT	CASSSRETDTQYF
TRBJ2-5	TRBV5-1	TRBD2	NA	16	TGCGCCAGCAGCGTCCTGACTAGCGGGGGACGAGAGACCCAGTACTTC	CASSVLTSGGRETQYF
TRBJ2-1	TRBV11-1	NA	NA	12	TGTGCCAGCAGCCCTGGCTGGAATGAGCAGTTCTTC	CASSPGWNEQFF
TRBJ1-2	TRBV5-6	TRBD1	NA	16	TGTGCCAGCAGCACTACCGCAGGGGGTCTCAACTATGGCTACACCTTC	CASSTTAGGLNYGYTF
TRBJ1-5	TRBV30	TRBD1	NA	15	TGTGCCTGGAGTCCCGGGAGACAGGGCGGTCAGCCCCAGCATTTT	CAWSPGRQGGQPQHF
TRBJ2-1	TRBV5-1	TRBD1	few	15	TGCGCCAGCAGCTCAGGACAGGTATCCTACAATGAGCAGTTCTTC	CASSSGQVSYNEQFF
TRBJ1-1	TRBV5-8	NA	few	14	TGTGCCAGCACCCAGCCGGGACTCAACACTGAAGCTTTCTTT	CASTQPGLNTEAFF
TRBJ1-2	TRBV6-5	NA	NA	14	TGTGCCAGCAGTTACGATAGGGAGTCCTATGGCTACACCTTC	CASSYDRESYGYTF
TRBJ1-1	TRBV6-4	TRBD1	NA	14	TGTGCCAGCAGTGCCGGGACAGGAAGCACTGAAGCTTTCTTT	CASSAGTGSTEAFF
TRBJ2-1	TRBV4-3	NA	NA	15	TGCGCCAGCAGCCAAGAACACACCACCTACAATGAGCAGTTCTTC	CASSQEHTTYNEQFF
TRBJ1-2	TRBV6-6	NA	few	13	TGTGCCAGCAGACAAGGGGCTAACTATGGCTACACCTTC	CASRQGANYGYTF
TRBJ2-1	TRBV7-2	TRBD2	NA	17	TGTGCCAGCAGCTCCCTAGTGCGAGCGGGAGTGAACAATGAGCAGTTCTTC	CASSSLVRAGVNNEQFF
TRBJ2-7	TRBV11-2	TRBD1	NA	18	TGTGCCAGCAGCTTAGATCCCGGACAGGGGCGGGTTACCTACGAGCAGTACTTC	CASSLDPGQGRVTYEQYF
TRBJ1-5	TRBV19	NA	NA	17	TGTGCCAGTAGTATAGAGATGGGGCGTATTAGCAATCAGCCCCAGCATTTT	CASSIEMGRISNQPQHF
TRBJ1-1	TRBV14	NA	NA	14	TGTGCCAGCAGCCAATTAACCATGACAGCTGAAGCTTTCTTT	CASSQLTMTAEAFF
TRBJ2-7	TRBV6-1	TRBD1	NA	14	TGTGCCAGCAGTACAGGGGATAAACCCTACGAGCAGTACTTC	CASSTGDKPYEQYF
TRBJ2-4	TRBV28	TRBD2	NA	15	TGTGCCAGTAACGCGGGGGGAAGAGCCAAAAACATTCAGTACTTC	CASNAGGRAKNIQYF
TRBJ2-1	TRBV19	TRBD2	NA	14	TGTGCCAGTAGTGCGGGGACTAGCGGGAGTTGGGATTTCTTC	CASSAGTSGSWDFF
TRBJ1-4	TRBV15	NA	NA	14	TGTGCCACCAGCAGAGATAGCGGGGGGCAGAAACTGTTTTTT	CATSRDSGGQKLFF
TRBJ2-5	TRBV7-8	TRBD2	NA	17	TGTGCCAGCAGCCGGTCCGGAGGGACTAGCGGGCAAGAGACCCAGTACTTC	CASSRSGGTSGQETQYF
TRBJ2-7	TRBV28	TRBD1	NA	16	TGTGCCAGCAGTTTACCCGACAGGGGTAGGTCCTACGAGCAGTACTTC	CASSLPDRGRSYEQYF
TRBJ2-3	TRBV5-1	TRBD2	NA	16	TGCGCCAGCAGCTTGGGGACTAGCGGATTCACAGATACGCAGTATTTT	CASSLGTSGFTDTQYF
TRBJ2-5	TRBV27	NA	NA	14	TGTGCCAGCAGTTTCGCGGGGTACCAAGAGACCCAGTACTTC	CASSFAGYQETQYF